The entry below gives a single TCR beta chain sequence along with its context. The germline CDR1 and CDR2 sequences are SGHRS and YFSETQ. Trimming took 4 bases from V and 4 from J, leaving 8 bases between them. The CDR3 totals 13 residues. This specimen comes from a study of CD8 T cell repertoires and HIV-1 epitope variants. As for the study in general: Twenty-five autologous and known Gag and Nef epitope variant peptides each stimulated T cells separately.

Profiled with immunoSEQ multiplex PCR; TCRdb holds only in-frame clones, not every one. This repertoire shows about 90,000 clones, roughly four fifths found once; its top ten account for 25% to 30%. V is TRBV5-1 and J is TRBJ1-4, with D maybe TRBD1 (5 bases). Input material: uncultured baseline CD8+ T cells from peripheral blood mononuclear cells (PBMCs). This receptor was identified in a male donor with HIV. The CDR3 loop is CASSPQGNEKLFF. CDR3 sequence (DNA): TGCGCCAGCAGCCCTCAGGGTAATGAAAAACTGTTTTTT.